The T cell receptor beta chain described here comes from a study of OX40 agonist ivuxolimab in advanced cancers. This table comes from immunoSEQ multiplex PCR, and its TCRdb copy is limited to in-frame clones, with some not included. The repertoire holds just over 40,000 clones, with 70% to 90% as singletons. Germline V gene data show CDR1 as SQVTM and CDR2 as ANQGSEA. This CDR3 comprises 14 residues. With V trimmed by 6 bases and J by 0 bases, 5 bases remained unmatched. This specimen consisted of CD4+ or CD8+ T cells sorted from blood, obtained in a trial of the OX40 agonist ivuxolimab. This TCR was recovered from an adult with an advanced solid tumor such as melanoma, head and neck, liver or kidney cancer. This chain links TRBV29-1 with TRBJ1-3, with TRBD1 identical over 7 bases. In DNA, the CDR3 is TGCAGCGTACTCCGGGACAGCTCTGGAAACACCATATATTTT. This gives the protein CSVLRDSSGNTIYF.